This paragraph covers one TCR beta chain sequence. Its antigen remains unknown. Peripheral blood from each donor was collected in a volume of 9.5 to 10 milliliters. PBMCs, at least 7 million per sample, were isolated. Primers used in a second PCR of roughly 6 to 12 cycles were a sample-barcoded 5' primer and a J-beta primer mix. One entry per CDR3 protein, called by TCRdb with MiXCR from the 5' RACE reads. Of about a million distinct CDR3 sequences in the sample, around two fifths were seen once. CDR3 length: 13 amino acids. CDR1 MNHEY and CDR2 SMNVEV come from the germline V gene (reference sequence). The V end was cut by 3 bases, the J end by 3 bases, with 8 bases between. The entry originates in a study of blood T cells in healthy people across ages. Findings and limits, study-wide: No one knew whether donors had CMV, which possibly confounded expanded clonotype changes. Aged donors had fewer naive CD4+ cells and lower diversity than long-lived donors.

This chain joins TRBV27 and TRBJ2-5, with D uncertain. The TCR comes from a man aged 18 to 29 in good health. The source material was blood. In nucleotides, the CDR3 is TGTGCCAGCAGTTTTAATCCTAAAGAGACCCAGTACTTC. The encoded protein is CASSFNPKETQYF.